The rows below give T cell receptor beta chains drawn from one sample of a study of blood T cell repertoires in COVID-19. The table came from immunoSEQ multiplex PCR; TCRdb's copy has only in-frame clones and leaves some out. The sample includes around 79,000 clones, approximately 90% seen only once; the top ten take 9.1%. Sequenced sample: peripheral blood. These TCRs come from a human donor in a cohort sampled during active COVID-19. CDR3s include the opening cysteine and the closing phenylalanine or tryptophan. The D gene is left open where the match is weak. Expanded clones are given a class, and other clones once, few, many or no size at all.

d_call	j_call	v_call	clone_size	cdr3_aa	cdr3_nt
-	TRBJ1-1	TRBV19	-	CATSWAEGTEAFF	TGTGCCACTTCTTGGGCGGAGGGAACTGAAGCTTTCTTT
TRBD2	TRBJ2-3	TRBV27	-	CASSLYTSGRGLGQYF	TGTGCCAGCAGTTTGTATACTAGCGGGAGGGGCCTTGGGCAGTATTTT
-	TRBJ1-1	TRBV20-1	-	CSATDREAFF	TGCAGTGCTACAGACAGGGAAGCTTTCTTT
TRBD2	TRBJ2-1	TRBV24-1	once	CATAGGSSNEQFF	TGTGCCACGGCGGGGGGGAGTAGCAATGAGCAGTTCTTC
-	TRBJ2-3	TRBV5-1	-	CASSLAGGTDTQYF	TGCGCCAGCAGCTTGGCCGGAGGGACAGATACGCAGTATTTT
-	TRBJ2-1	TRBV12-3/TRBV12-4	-	CASSNLLVNEQFF	TGTGCCAGCAGCAACCTACTAGTAAATGAGCAGTTCTTC
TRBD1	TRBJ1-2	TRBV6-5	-	CASRDTGGANYGYTF	TGTGCCAGCAGGGATACAGGGGGAGCTAACTATGGCTACACCTTC
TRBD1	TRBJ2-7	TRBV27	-	CASSLSIRDPGQFYEQYF	TGTGCCAGCAGTTTATCGATTAGGGACCCGGGACAGTTCTACGAGCAGTACTTC
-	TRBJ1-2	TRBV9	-	CASSVGLGDYYGYTF	TGTGCCAGCAGCGTAGGGCTGGGGGACTACTATGGCTACACCTTC
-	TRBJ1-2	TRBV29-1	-	CSGTDSRGGYTF	TGCAGCGGGACAGACTCTAGGGGTGGCTACACCTTC
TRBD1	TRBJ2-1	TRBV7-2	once	CASSLVRGQDEQFF	TGTGCCAGCAGCTTAGTCAGGGGGCAGGATGAGCAGTTCTTC
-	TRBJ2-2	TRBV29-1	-	CSVASSGAENTGELFF	TGCAGCGTCGCATCTAGTGGGGCAGAGAACACCGGGGAGCTGTTTTTT
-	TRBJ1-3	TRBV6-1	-	CASSESQSSGNTIYF	TGTGCCAGCAGTGAGTCACAAAGCTCTGGAAACACCATATATTTT
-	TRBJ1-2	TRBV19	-	CASSSPQGWRVHGYTF	TGTGCCAGTAGTAGTCCTCAAGGTTGGAGGGTCCATGGCTACACCTTC
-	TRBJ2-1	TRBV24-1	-	CATSDLGGSPYNEQFF	TGTGCCACCAGTGATTTGGGGGGGAGCCCTTACAATGAGCAGTTCTTC
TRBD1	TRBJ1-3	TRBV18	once	CASSPTGDISGNTIYF	TGTGCCAGCTCACCAACAGGGGACATCTCTGGAAACACCATATATTTT
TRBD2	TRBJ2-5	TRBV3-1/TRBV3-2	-	CASSQVRTSGQETQYF	TGTGCCAGCAGCCAAGTCCGGACTAGCGGCCAAGAGACCCAGTACTTC
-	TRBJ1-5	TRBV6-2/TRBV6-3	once	CASSYPPVNVRQPQHF	TGTGCCAGCAGTTACCCTCCAGTAAATGTCAGACAGCCCCAGCATTTT
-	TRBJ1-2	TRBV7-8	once	CASSFGANYGYTF	TGTGCCAGCAGCTTTGGAGCTAACTATGGCTACACCTTC
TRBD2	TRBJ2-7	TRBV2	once	CASKLAGGSAYEQYF	TGTGCCAGCAAACTAGCGGGAGGCTCGGCCTACGAGCAGTACTTC
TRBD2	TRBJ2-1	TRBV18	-	CASSPWGSGEYNEQFF	TGTGCCAGCTCACCCTGGGGTAGCGGGGAATACAATGAGCAGTTCTTC
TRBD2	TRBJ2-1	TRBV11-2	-	CASLGREGEQFF	TGTGCCAGTTTGGGGCGGGAGGGGGAGCAGTTCTTC
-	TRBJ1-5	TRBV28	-	CASTSSQGLGQPQHF	TGTGCCAGCACGTCCTCACAGGGTTTGGGTCAGCCCCAGCATTTT
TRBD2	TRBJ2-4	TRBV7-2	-	CASSLPLLAGVRNIQYF	TGTGCCAGCAGCTTACCCCTACTAGCGGGAGTTAGAAACATTCAGTACTTC
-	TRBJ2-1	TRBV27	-	CASSGRKGATYNEQFF	TGTGCCAGCAGTGGGAGGAAGGGGGCCACCTACAATGAGCAGTTCTTC
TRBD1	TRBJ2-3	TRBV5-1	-	CASSFGQGGTDTQYF	TGCGCCAGCAGCTTCGGACAGGGTGGCACAGATACGCAGTATTTT
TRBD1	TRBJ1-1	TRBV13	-	CASTFWVGTANTEAFF	TGTGCCAGCACCTTTTGGGTTGGGACAGCGAACACTGAAGCTTTCTTT
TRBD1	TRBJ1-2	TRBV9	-	CASSVAQGAYTF	TGTGCCAGCAGCGTAGCTCAGGGGGCCTACACCTTC
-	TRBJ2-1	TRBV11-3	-	CASSLTRSSTEQFF	TGTGCCAGCAGCTTGACTAGATCTTCAACTGAGCAGTTCTTC